This TCR beta chain is drawn from a study of blood T cell repertoires in COVID-19. About the study: Whether acute or convalescent, the COVID-19 samples came from the United States, Italy and Spain.

Germline lookup yields CDR1 SGHTA and CDR2 FQGNSA. V lost 3 bases, J lost 2 bases, and 2 bases stayed unmatched. CDR3 size: 15 residues. Per the authors' pipeline: Amplification of reference gene primers provided the estimated nucleated cell counts. Clones were read by immunoSEQ multiplex PCR, and TCRdb kept only the in-frame ones, dropping some. V and J calls and clone size are copied from that table; D and trimming were computed from the DNA. The sample has more than 40,000 clones; about 86% are singletons. Sequenced material: peripheral blood. The V and J genes are TRBV7-2 and TRBJ1-2, with 11 nucleotides matching TRBD1. The sequence was obtained from a woman aged 80 or older with acute or convalescent COVID-19. This CDR3 is CASSLGQGGNYGYTF. The CDR3, as DNA: TGTGCCAGCAGCTTGGGACAGGGGGGAAACTATGGCTACACCTTC.